One sample yielded the 25 T cell receptor beta chains listed below, sequenced in a study of technical replicates of blood from several donors. Measured with immunoSEQ multiplex PCR; TCRdb has only the in-frame clones, and not every one. Counted here are about 73,000 clones, 90% to 95% occurring once; the ten biggest clones make up 0.25% to 0.3%. The sample was T cells isolated from PBMCs. The source of these receptors is a human donor in good health.

The chain uses TRBV30 and TRBJ1-2; 7 nucleotides match TRBD1. The CDR3 is 15 residues long. Germline V lookup: CDR1 GTSNPN, CDR2 SVGIG (reference sequence). J was trimmed by 1 base and V by 5 bases; bases with no gene match: 10. As DNA, the CDR3 is TGTGCCTGGGCTCGCAAGACAGGGAATAACTATGGCTACACCTTC. This translates into CAWARKTGNNYGYTF.

This clone was counted once. The genes are TRBV10-1 and TRBJ2-7; D is undetermined. Trimming took 2 bases from V and 3 from J, leaving 11 bases between them. Germline lookup yields CDR1 WNHNN and CDR2 SYGVQD (reference sequence). The CDR3 covers 14 residues. DNA for the CDR3: TGCGCCAGCAGTGAGGGGCCAACCCGCTACGAGCAGTACTTC. Residues: CASSEGPTRYEQYF.

J is TRBJ2-7 and V is TRBV4-1, with a possible D match to TRBD1 (6 bases). This CDR3 is built from 16 residues. Deletions cut 0 bases from V and 2 bases from J, with 14 bases between. The V gene's germline CDR1 is MGHRA and CDR2 YSYEKL. CDR3 DNA sequence: TGCGCCAGCAGCCAAGAGGGGGCCCCTGGGGCCTACGAGCAGTACTTC. Amino acid sequence: CASSQEGAPGAYEQYF.

This chain uses TRBV5-5 with TRBJ1-2; D is ambiguous. Trimming shortened V by 5 bases and J by 5 bases, and 22 bases separated the two germline ends. The CDR3 sequence is 16 residues long. Germline lookup yields CDR1 SGHKS and CDR2 YYEKEE (reference sequence). The CDR3 nucleotides read TGTGCCAGCAGACAAACAGCGGGGTCAGCAGTTTATGGCTACACCTTC. It translates to CASRQTAGSAVYGYTF.

The CDR3 loop is CASIRTGMLYEQYF. In nucleotides, the CDR3 is TGTGCCAGCATACGGACAGGGATGCTTTACGAGCAGTACTTC. The chain recombines TRBV6-1 with TRBJ2-7; TRBD1 matches 8 bases. V lost 7 bases and J lost 4; bases outside the gene matches: 9. This CDR3 spans 14 amino acids. CDR1 and CDR2 from the germline V gene are MNHNS and SASEGT.

The V and J genes are TRBV5-4 and TRBJ2-7, with D possibly being TRBD2 (6 bases). The V end lost 4 bases, the J end lost 3 bases, and 11 bases lay between the germline ends. From germline, CDR1 is SGHNT and CDR2 YYREEE (reference sequence). CDR3 length: 13 residues. The CDR3 sequence is CASSPRENYEQYF. The CDR3 DNA reads TGTGCCAGCAGCCCCCGGGAGAACTACGAGCAGTACTTC.

The J gene is TRBJ1-5, the V gene TRBV28; no definite D call. Between the trimmed V and J ends, which lost 7 bases and 5 bases, there was a span of 12 bases. CDR3 size: 13 residues. Germline V gene sequence: CDR1 MDHEN, CDR2 SYDVKM. CDR3 nucleotide sequence: TGTGCCAGCACGCTGAACACATATCAGCCCCAGCATTTT. It specifies CASTLNTYQPQHF.

The chain carries TRBV7-8 and TRBJ2-7, with D perhaps TRBD2 (5 bases). V lost 7 bases to trimming and J lost 1 base, with 20 bases between them. Per germline, CDR1 SGHVS and CDR2 FQNEAQ. The CDR3 contains 16 residues. CDR3 nucleotides: TGTGCCAGCACCGTGTCGGGGTTTTTTACATCCTACGAGCAGTACTTC. It yields the protein CASTVSGFFTSYEQYF.

This clone was counted a single time. V is TRBV9 and J is TRBJ2-1; 8 bases are shared with TRBD2. The trim removed 3 bases at V and 5 bases at J, leaving 13 bases unmatched. The CDR3 has 17 amino acids. The germline gives CDR1 SGDLS, CDR2 YYNGEE. CDR3 in DNA: TGTGCCAGCAGCGAAAGTCGGGTAGCGGGGAAGGACAATGAGCAGTTCTTC. Translated: CASSESRVAGKDNEQFF.

The chain is built from TRBV9 and TRBJ2-2, with D possibly matching TRBD2 (5 bases). Trimming took off 0 bases at V and 5 bases at J, with 14 bases between the two ends. The CDR3 has 16 residues. Germline CDR1 SGDLS, CDR2 YYNGEE. The CDR3 region has the DNA TGTGCCAGCAGCGTAGCTGGCGCCCGGGGTACCGGGGAGCTGTTTTTT. This encodes CASSVAGARGTGELFF.

J is TRBJ2-7 and V is TRBV10-3, with 9 bases aligning to TRBD1. The germline CDR1 and CDR2 sequences are ENHRY and SYGVKD. Trimming removed 6 bases from V and 7 bases from J; junction bases left unmatched: 7. CDR3 length equals 13 residues. The CDR3 DNA reads TGTGCCATCAGGGAAGGGACAGGGCGAGAGCAGTACTTC. Protein product: CAIREGTGREQYF.

The rearrangement links TRBV7-9 to TRBJ1-1; TRBD1 might be the D (6 bases). Trimming pared 4 bases from V and 8 bases from J, leaving 14 bases between. This CDR3 comprises 13 residues. Germline CDR1 SEHNR, CDR2 FQNEAQ (reference sequence). Here the CDR3 DNA reads TGTGCCAGCAGCTCGAGCGGGGGCAGGGAAGCTTTCTTT. Amino acid sequence: CASSSSGGREAFF.

This sequence joins TRBV4-2 and TRBJ2-1, with 12 bases matching TRBD1. Germline CDR1 is LGHNA and CDR2 is YNFKEQ. The CDR3 spans 14 residues. V shed 8 bases and J 8 bases; nucleotides not matched to a gene: 7. The CDR3 nucleotides are TGTGCCAGCGGAACCGGGACAGGGGGCCATGAGCAGTTCTTC. It encodes CASGTGTGGHEQFF.

This chain joins TRBV12-2 and TRBJ2-5; no check of the table's D call, TRBD2, against the DNA was made. TRBV12-2 has pseudogene status. The CDR3 is 14 residues long. CDR3 in amino acids: CASRQRDDQETQYF. The CDR3 DNA sequence: TGTGCAAGTCGCCAGCGGGACGATCAAGAGACCCAGTACTTC.

The rearrangement joins TRBV5-8 to TRBJ2-7; perhaps TRBD2 as D (6 bases). The germline V gene has CDR1 SGHTS and CDR2 YDEGEE. The ends were cut back, 2 bases at V and 6 bases at J, with 18 bases in the middle. The CDR3 sequence is 15 residues long. This CDR3 reads CASSFGPRLVSEQYF. CDR3 coding DNA: TGTGCCAGCAGCTTCGGACCCCGACTAGTGTCCGAGCAGTACTTC.

The chain employs TRBV7-9 and TRBJ2-6; D remains ambiguous. The CDR3 is made up of 14 amino acids. V lost 5 bases to trimming and J lost 0 bases, with 5 bases between them. CDR1 SEHNR and CDR2 FQNEAQ come from the germline V gene (reference sequence). As DNA, the CDR3 is TGTGCCAGCAGCCCTAACTCTGGGGCCAACGTCCTGACTTTC. Translation: CASSPNSGANVLTF.

The chain employs TRBV9 and TRBJ2-3; 8 bases align to TRBD2. The CDR3 totals 16 residues. V lost 2 bases, J lost 4 bases, and 9 bases stayed unmatched. Germline loops: CDR1 SGDLS, CDR2 YYNGEE. CDR3 protein: CASSVTGTRVSDTQYF. CDR3 nucleotides: TGTGCCAGCAGCGTCACCGGGACTAGAGTATCAGATACGCAGTATTTT.

This chain connects TRBV2 to TRBJ2-2, with D uncertain. This CDR3 spans 15 amino acids. The V and J ends lost 7 bases and 4 bases respectively, with 16 bases between them. Germline V gene sequence: CDR1 SNHLY, CDR2 FYNNEI. The CDR3 DNA is TGTGCCAGCACCCCGGCCACGCCGGGCACCGGGGAGCTGTTTTTT. Encoded protein: CASTPATPGTGELFF.

This chain uses TRBV28 with TRBJ2-3, with 10 positions matching TRBD1. Germline CDR1 reads MDHEN; CDR2 reads SYDVKM. This CDR3 has 16 amino acids. V was pared by 6 bases and J by 3 bases, with 9 bases of the junction left unmatched. The DNA for the CDR3 is TGTGCCAGCAGCCGACCCCCGGGACAGGGGACAGATACGCAGTATTTT. This encodes CASSRPPGQGTDTQYF.

The V call is TRBV6-5, the J call TRBJ2-7; possible D gene TRBD1, 6 bases. The CDR3 is 13 residues long. Deletions cut 9 bases from V and 3 bases from J, with 15 bases between. Germline V gene lookup returns CDR1 MNHEY and CDR2 SVGAGI. This CDR3 reads CASTPGVGYEQYF. CDR3 nucleotide sequence: TGTGCCAGTACCCCAGGGGTGGGCTACGAGCAGTACTTC.

The chain recombines TRBV6-6 with TRBJ2-2; D perhaps matches TRBD2 (6 bases). From germline, CDR1 is MNHNY and CDR2 SVGAGI (reference sequence). This CDR3 has 15 residues. V dropped 0 bases and J dropped 7 bases, with 12 bases sitting between them. Here the CDR3 DNA reads TGTGCCAGCAGTTACTCGTTGCAGGGACTCGGGGAGCTGTTTTTT. This gives the protein CASSYSLQGLGELFF.

The chain employs TRBV5-1 and TRBJ2-1; 8 nucleotides agree with TRBD2. Germline V gene lookup returns CDR1 SGHRS and CDR2 YFSETQ. Trimming cost V 4 bases and J 4 bases; bases outside gene matches: 7. CDR3 size: 15 residues. CDR3 residues: CASSPGLGRYNEQFF. The CDR3 coding sequence is TGCGCCAGCAGCCCGGGACTAGGGCGTTACAATGAGCAGTTCTTC.

The chain has TRBV6-5 and TRBJ1-1; 9 nucleotides agree with TRBD1. J gave up 6 bases and V 8 bases, and 10 bases lay outside the gene matches. This CDR3 has 14 amino acids. In germline, CDR1 is MNHEY, CDR2 SVGAGI. CDR3 in DNA: TGTGCCAGCGGGACAGGGTGGGTCCGTTCTGAAGCTTTCTTT. Translation: CASGTGWVRSEAFF.

This clone was detected once. The V and J genes are TRBV9 and TRBJ2-5; 9 nucleotides align to TRBD1. The CDR3 sequence is 15 residues long. The J segment lost 2 bases and the V segment lost 4 bases, leaving 6 bases of the junction unmatched. CDR1 SGDLS and CDR2 YYNGEE come from the germline V gene. The CDR3 here is CASSSDRGSQETQYF. For the CDR3, the DNA is TGTGCCAGCAGCTCCGACAGGGGGTCACAAGAGACCCAGTACTTC.

V gene TRBV21-1 combines with J gene TRBJ1-5; the DNA was not used to check the table's D call, TRBD1. TRBV21-1 is designated a pseudogene. The CDR3 loop spans 15 amino acids. In DNA form, the CDR3 reads TGTGCCAGCAGCAAAGCCAGGACAGGGGATCAGCCCCAGCATTTT. This translates into CASSKARTGDQPQHF.